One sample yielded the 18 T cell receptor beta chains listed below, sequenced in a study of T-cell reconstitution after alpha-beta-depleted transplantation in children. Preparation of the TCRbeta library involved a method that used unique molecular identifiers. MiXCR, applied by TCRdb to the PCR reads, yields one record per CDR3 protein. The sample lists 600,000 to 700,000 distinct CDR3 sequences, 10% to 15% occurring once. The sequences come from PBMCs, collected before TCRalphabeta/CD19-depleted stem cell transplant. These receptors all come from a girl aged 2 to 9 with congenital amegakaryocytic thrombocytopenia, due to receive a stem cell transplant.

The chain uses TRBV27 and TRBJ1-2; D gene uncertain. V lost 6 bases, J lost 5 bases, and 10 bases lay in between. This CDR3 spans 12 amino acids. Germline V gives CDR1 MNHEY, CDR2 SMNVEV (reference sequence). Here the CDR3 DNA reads TGTGCCAGCAGGGACGCCGGGTATGGCTACACCTTC. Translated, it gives CASRDAGYGYTF.

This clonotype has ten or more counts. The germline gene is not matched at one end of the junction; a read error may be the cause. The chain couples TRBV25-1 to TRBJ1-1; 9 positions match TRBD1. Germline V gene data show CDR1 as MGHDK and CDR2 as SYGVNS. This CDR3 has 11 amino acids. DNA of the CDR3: TGTGCCAGCAGCACCGGGACAGGGCTGGTCTTT. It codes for CASSTGTGLVF.

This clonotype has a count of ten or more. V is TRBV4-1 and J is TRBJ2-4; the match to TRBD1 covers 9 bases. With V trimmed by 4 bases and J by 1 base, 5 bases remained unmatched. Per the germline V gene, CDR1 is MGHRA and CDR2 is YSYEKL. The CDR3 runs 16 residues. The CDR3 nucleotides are TGCGCCAGCAGCCTGACAGGGGGTTCGGCCAAAAACATTCAGTACTTC. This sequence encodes CASSLTGGSAKNIQYF.

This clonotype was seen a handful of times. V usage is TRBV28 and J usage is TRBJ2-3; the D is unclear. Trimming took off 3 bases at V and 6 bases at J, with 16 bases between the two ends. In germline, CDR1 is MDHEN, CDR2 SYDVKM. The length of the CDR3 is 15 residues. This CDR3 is CASSLGKGLWDTQYF. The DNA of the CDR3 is TGTGCCAGCAGTTTGGGAAAGGGCTTGTGGGATACGCAGTATTTT.

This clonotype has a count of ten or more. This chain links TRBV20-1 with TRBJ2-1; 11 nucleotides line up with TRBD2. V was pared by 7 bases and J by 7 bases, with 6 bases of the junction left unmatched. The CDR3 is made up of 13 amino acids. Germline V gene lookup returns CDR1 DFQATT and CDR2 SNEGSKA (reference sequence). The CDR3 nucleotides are TGCAGTGTCATAGCGGGAGGGCGGAATGAGCAGTTCTTC. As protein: CSVIAGGRNEQFF.

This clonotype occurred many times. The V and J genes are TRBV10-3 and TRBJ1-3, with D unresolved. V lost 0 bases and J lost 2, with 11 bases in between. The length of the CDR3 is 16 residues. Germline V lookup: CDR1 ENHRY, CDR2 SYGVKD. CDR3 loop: CAISESRGSAGNTIYF. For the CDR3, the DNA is TGTGCCATCAGTGAGTCGCGGGGTTCCGCTGGAAACACCATATATTTT.

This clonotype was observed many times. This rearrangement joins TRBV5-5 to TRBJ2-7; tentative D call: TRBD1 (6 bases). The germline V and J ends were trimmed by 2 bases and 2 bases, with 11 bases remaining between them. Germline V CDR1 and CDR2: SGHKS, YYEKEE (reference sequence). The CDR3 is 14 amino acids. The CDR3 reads CASSLRDTAYEQYF. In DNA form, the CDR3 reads TGTGCCAGCAGCTTACGGGACACCGCCTACGAGCAGTACTTC. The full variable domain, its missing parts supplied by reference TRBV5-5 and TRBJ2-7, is DAGVTQSPTHLIKTRGQQVTLRCSPISGHKSVSWYQQVLGQGPQFIFQYYEKEERGRGNFPDRFSARQFPNYSSELNVNALLLGDSALYLCASSLRDTAYEQYFGPGTRLTVT.

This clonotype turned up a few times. CDR3 in DNA: TGTGCCAGCGGTTTGAAGACCCAGTACTTC. Translating it yields CASGLKTQYF. The rearrangement joins TRBV2 to TRBJ2-5; D ambiguous. CDR1 SNHLY and CDR2 FYNNEI come from the germline V gene. The CDR3 is 10 residues long. V shed 8 bases and J shed 6 bases, with 7 bases lying between them.

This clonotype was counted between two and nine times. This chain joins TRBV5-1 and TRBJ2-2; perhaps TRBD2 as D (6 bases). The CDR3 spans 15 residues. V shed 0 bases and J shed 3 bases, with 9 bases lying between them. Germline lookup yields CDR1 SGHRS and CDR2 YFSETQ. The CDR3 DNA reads TGCGCCAGCAGCTTGGACGGGAGCTACACCGGGGAGCTGTTTTTT. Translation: CASSLDGSYTGELFF.

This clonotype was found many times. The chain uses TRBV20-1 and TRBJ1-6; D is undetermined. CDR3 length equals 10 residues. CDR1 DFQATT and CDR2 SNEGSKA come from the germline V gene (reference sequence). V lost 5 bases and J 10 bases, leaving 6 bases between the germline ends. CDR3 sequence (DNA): TGCAGTGCTTCCAGGTCACCCCTCCACTTT. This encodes CSASRSPLHF.

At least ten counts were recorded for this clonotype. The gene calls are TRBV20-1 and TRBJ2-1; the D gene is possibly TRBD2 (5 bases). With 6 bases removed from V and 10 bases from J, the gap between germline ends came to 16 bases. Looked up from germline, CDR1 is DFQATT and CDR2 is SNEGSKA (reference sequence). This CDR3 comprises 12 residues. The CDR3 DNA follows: TGCAGTGCCGCAAGCGGACGGTTCGAGCAGTTCTTC. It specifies CSAASGRFEQFF.

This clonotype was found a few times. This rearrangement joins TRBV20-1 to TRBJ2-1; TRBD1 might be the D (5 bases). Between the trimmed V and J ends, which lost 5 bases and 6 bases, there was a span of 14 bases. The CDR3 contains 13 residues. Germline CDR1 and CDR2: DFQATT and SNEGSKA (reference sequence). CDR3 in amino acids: CSAYRTTPNEQFF. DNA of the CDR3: TGCAGTGCTTATAGGACAACCCCCAATGAGCAGTTCTTC.

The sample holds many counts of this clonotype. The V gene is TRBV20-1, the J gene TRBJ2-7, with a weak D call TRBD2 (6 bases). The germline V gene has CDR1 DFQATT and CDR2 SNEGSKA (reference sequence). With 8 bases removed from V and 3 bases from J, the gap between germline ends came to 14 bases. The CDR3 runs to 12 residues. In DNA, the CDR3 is TGCAGTACCGGGACTTGGGGCTACGAGCAGTACTTC. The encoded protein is CSTGTWGYEQYF.

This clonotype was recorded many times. The CDR3 nucleotides are TGCAGTGCCTGCTCGGTGCAGCGGTTGAACACTGAAGCTTTCTTT. Residues: CSACSVQRLNTEAFF. This sequence joins TRBV20-1 and TRBJ1-1, with D unresolved. Looked up from germline, CDR1 is DFQATT and CDR2 is SNEGSKA (reference sequence). Trimming stripped 6 bases from V and 0 bases from J, with 17 bases between. CDR3 length: 15 residues.

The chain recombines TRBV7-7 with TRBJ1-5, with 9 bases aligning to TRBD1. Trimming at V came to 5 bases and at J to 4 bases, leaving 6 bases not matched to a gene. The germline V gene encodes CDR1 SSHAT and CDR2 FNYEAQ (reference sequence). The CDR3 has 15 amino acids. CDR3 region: CASSPPGTGNQPQHF. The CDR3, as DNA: TGTGCCAGCAGCCCTCCAGGGACAGGGAATCAGCCCCAGCATTTT.

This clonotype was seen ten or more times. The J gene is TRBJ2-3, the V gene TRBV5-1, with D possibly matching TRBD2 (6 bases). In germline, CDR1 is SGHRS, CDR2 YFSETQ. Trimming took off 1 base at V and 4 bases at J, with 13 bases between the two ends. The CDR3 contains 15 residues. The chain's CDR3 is CASSLLPRESDTQYF. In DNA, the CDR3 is TGCGCCAGCAGCTTGTTGCCACGGGAGTCAGATACGCAGTATTTT.

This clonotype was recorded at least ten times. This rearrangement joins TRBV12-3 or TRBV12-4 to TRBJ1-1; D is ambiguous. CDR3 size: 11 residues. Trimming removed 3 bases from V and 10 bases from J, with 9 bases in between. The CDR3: CASSFGFRAFF. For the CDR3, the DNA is TGTGCCAGCAGTTTTGGATTTCGAGCTTTCTTT.

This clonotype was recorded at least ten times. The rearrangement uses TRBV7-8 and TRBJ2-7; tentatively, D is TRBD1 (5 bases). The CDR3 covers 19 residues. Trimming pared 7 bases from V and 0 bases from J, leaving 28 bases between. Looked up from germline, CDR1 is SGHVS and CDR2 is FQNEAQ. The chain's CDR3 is CASTPNSPFRGITSYEQYF. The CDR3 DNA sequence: TGTGCCAGCACCCCTAATTCCCCTTTTAGGGGCATTACCTCCTACGAGCAGTACTTC.